This TCR beta chain was recovered during a study of blood T cell repertoires in COVID-19. Study overall: Samples came from the United States, Italy and Spain, spanning acute and convalescent COVID-19.

The germline CDR1 and CDR2 sequences are MDHEN and SYDVKM. The CDR3 extends over 13 amino acids. The ends were cut back, 6 bases at V and 2 bases at J, with 10 bases in the middle. Measured with immunoSEQ multiplex PCR; TCRdb has only the in-frame clones, and not every one. The profile shows about 120,000 clones, around 78% of them singletons. The TCR originated in a man between 65 and 85 years old with acute or convalescent COVID-19. The sequencing input was peripheral blood. The genes are TRBV28 and TRBJ1-1, with a possible D match to TRBD1 (5 bases). The DNA for the CDR3 is TGTGCCAGCAGCCCTGGACAAAACACTGAAGCTTTCTTT. It specifies CASSPGQNTEAFF. Supplemented by reference TRBV28 and TRBJ1-1, the full variable domain reads DVKVTQSSRYLVKRTGEKVFLECVQDMDHENMFWYRQDPGLGLRLIYFSYDVKMKEKGDIPEGYSVSREKKERFSLILESASTNQTSMYLCASSPGQNTEAFFGQGTRLTVV.